Presented here are 23 T cell receptor beta chains from one specimen sequenced in a study of PD-1 blockade in classical Hodgkin lymphoma. Measured with immunoSEQ multiplex PCR; TCRdb has only the in-frame clones, and not every one. The data show approximately 61,000 clones, 75% to 90% seen once. Every patient relapsed after autologous stem cell transplantation, and brentuximab vedotin exposure varied. The sequenced sample was peripheral blood mononuclear cells (PBMCs), obtained at baseline. The receptor set was obtained from a human donor with classical Hodgkin lymphoma.

V is TRBV4-1 and J is TRBJ2-1, with TRBD2 as a possible D gene (5 bases). The CDR3 spans 11 residues. Germline V CDR1 and CDR2: MGHRA, YSYEKL. V was shortened by 4 bases and J by 7 bases, with 5 bases between the two germline ends. In nucleotides, the CDR3 is TGCGCCAGCAGCCGAGGGAATGAGCAGTTCTTC. Amino acid sequence: CASSRGNEQFF.

The CDR3 DNA sequence: TGTGCTAGTGGTTTGTTGGGCCTTGGGGGGGCGCGGGAGCCCCAGCATTTT. This translates into CASGLLGLGGAREPQHF. The chain is built from TRBV12-5 and TRBJ1-5, with D possibly matching TRBD1 (6 bases). V was clipped by 2 bases and J by 8 bases, with 22 bases between them. Looked up from germline, CDR1 is LGHNT and CDR2 is FRNRAP. The CDR3 loop spans 17 amino acids.

This clone has just one count. The chain is built from TRBV6-5 and TRBJ2-5, with TRBD2 identical over 10 bases. The junction had 2 bases not matched to a gene; V was cut back by 4 bases and J by 0 bases. The CDR3 has 15 amino acids. CDR1 MNHEY and CDR2 SVGAGI come from the germline V gene. In DNA, the CDR3 is TGTGCCAGCAGTTCTGGACTAGCGGACCAAGAGACCCAGTACTTC. Its translation is CASSSGLADQETQYF.

The chain couples TRBV4-1 to TRBJ1-5; D remains unclear. The germline V gene encodes CDR1 MGHRA and CDR2 YSYEKL. Trimming pared 3 bases from V and 8 bases from J, leaving 14 bases between. The CDR3 runs to 14 residues. The CDR3: CASSQEVAGKPQHF. The CDR3 DNA sequence: TGCGCCAGCAGCCAGGAAGTCGCGGGCAAGCCCCAGCATTTT.

The chain combines TRBV5-1 with TRBJ2-1, with TRBD1 as a possible D gene (7 bases). This CDR3 is built from 13 residues. With 5 bases removed from V and 7 bases from J, the gap between germline ends came to 13 bases. Looked up from germline, CDR1 is SGHRS and CDR2 is YFSETQ. CDR3 protein: CASREGQKNEQFF. For the CDR3, the DNA is TGCGCCAGCAGGGAGGGACAGAAAAATGAGCAGTTCTTC. The full variable domain, with the rest looked up from reference TRBV5-1 and TRBJ2-1, is KAGVTQTPRYLIKTRGQQVTLSCSPISGHRSVSWYQQTPGQGLQFLFEYFSETQRNKGNFPGRFSGRQFSNSRSEMNVSTLELGDSALYLCASREGQKNEQFFGPGTRLTVL.

This clone was recorded only once. The chain uses TRBV18 and TRBJ1-2, with TRBD1 matching 7 bases. Germline loops: CDR1 KGHSH, CDR2 LQKENI. The CDR3 has 13 amino acids. V gave up 3 bases and J gave up 8 bases; unmatched junction bases: 6. The CDR3 nucleotides read TGTGCCAGCTCACCCTCGGGACAGCGAGGCTACACCTTC. Its protein is CASSPSGQRGYTF.

The rearrangement joins TRBV10-3 to TRBJ1-1; 7 nucleotides line up with TRBD1. Germline-derived CDR1 and CDR2 are ENHRY and SYGVKD. The length of the CDR3 is 13 residues. The V and J ends lost 6 bases and 4 bases, in that order; junction bases with no gene match: 5. CDR3 region: CAIRDRQATEAFF. In nucleotides, the CDR3 is TGTGCCATCAGGGACAGGCAGGCCACTGAAGCTTTCTTT.

The count of this clone is one. This chain links TRBV5-6 with TRBJ2-1; 8 nucleotides match TRBD1. The CDR3 sequence is 11 residues long. The germline CDR1 and CDR2 sequences are SGHDT and YYEEEE. Germline trimming cut 2 bases from V and 12 bases from J; bases unmatched to any gene: 1. CDR3 nucleotides: TGTGCCAGCAGCTTTGGGACAGGGCAGTTCTTC. It codes for CASSFGTGQFF. Filled out from reference TRBV5-6 and TRBJ2-1, the complete variable domain reads DAGVTQSPTHLIKTRGQQVTLRCSPKSGHDTVSWYQQALGQGPQFIFQYYEEEERQRGNFPDRFSGHQFPNYSSELNVNALLLGDSALYLCASSFGTGQFFGPGTRLTVL.

V is TRBV10-3 and J is TRBJ1-1, with D uncertain. This CDR3 has 12 residues. CDR1 is ENHRY, CDR2 SYGVKD, per germline. V was pared by 6 bases and J by 0 bases, with 5 bases between. The CDR3 DNA follows: TGTGCCATCAGGCAGGTGAACACTGAAGCTTTCTTT. Encoded protein: CAIRQVNTEAFF.

V is TRBV4-1 and J is TRBJ2-3; D may be TRBD2 (6 bases). CDR1 and CDR2 from the germline V gene are MGHRA and YSYEKL. CDR3 length equals 15 residues. V was trimmed by 0 bases and J by 4 bases, leaving 11 bases between them. The CDR3 here is CASSQEGTLSDTQYF. The CDR3 DNA is TGCGCCAGCAGCCAAGAAGGGACTCTATCAGATACGCAGTATTTT.

This chain links TRBV5-1 with TRBJ2-1; D gene ambiguous. Trimming pared 0 bases from V and 7 bases from J, leaving 11 bases between. The germline CDR1 and CDR2 sequences are SGHRS and YFSETQ. The CDR3 consists of 14 residues. The CDR3 loop reads CASSLAGRQNEQFF. In nucleotides, the CDR3 is TGCGCCAGCAGCTTGGCCGGTAGGCAGAATGAGCAGTTCTTC.

In DNA, the CDR3 is TGTGCCAGCAGGCCGGCGGGTGTTACCGAAGCTTTCTTT. Its protein product is CASRPAGVTEAFF. The chain couples TRBV6-5 to TRBJ1-1; D uncertain. Germline assignment: CDR1 MNHEY and CDR2 SVGAGI. There are 13 residues in the CDR3. V was pared by 6 bases and J by 8 bases, with 16 bases between.

The chain carries TRBV20-1 and TRBJ2-1, with D unresolved. V lost 1 base, J lost 4 bases, and 2 bases lay in between. Germline values: CDR1 DFQATT, CDR2 SNEGSKA (reference sequence). This CDR3 has 11 residues. CDR3 sequence (DNA): TGCAGTGCTAGAGTTTACAATGAGCAGTTCTTC. Translating gives CSARVYNEQFF.

The chain is built from TRBV7-8 and TRBJ1-4; no reliable D call. With 5 bases removed from V and 3 bases from J, the gap between germline ends came to 16 bases. CDR3 size: 16 residues. Per the germline V gene, CDR1 is SGHVS and CDR2 is FQNEAQ. The CDR3 reads CASSRNLGMPNEKLFF. The DNA for the CDR3 is TGTGCCAGCAGCCGAAACCTGGGGATGCCTAATGAAAAACTGTTTTTT. Full variable domain (missing parts from reference TRBV7-8 and TRBJ1-4): GAGVSQSPRYKVAKRGQDVALRCDPISGHVSLFWYQQALGQGPEFLTYFQNEAQLDKSGLPSDRFFAERPEGSVSTLKIQRTQQEDSAVYLCASSRNLGMPNEKLFFGSGTQLSVL.

This clone was seen more than once but under ten times. The chain combines TRBV21-1 with TRBJ2-7; TRBD2, as called in the table, went unchecked against the DNA. TRBV21-1 constitutes a pseudogene. The CDR3 is 19 amino acids. The CDR3 DNA follows: TGTGCCAGCAGTCCGACATTTCTAGCGGGGGCCTATCACTCCTACGAGCAGTACTTC. Translating gives CASSPTFLAGAYHSYEQYF.

DNA of the CDR3: TGTGCCAGCAGAAAACCCCGGGACGGACTGTACGAGCAGTACTTC. Its protein product is CASRKPRDGLYEQYF. The chain carries TRBV2 and TRBJ2-7, with D perhaps assigned TRBD1 or TRBD2 (5 bases each). V was shortened by 6 bases and J by 4 bases, with 19 bases between the two germline ends. The CDR3 is made up of 15 amino acids. Germline CDR1 reads SNHLY; CDR2 reads FYNNEI.

In DNA, the CDR3 is TGTGCCAGCAGCTTGTCTACAGTGAGGCTGGGGGGCTACACCTTC. Protein: CASSLSTVRLGGYTF. This sequence joins TRBV5-5 and TRBJ1-2, with D hard to call. CDR3 length equals 15 residues. The germline gives CDR1 SGHKS, CDR2 YYEKEE (reference sequence). Trimming stripped 1 base from V and 8 bases from J, with 18 bases between.

The chain is built from TRBV7-9 and TRBJ2-5; TRBD1 is a possible D gene (6 bases). Germline V gene data show CDR1 as SEHNR and CDR2 as FQNEAQ (reference sequence). The V gene lost 4 bases and the J gene lost 0 bases, with 9 bases spanning the gap. The CDR3 contains 14 residues. Here the CDR3 DNA reads TGTGCCAGCAGCTCGGGACAATACCAAGAGACCCAGTACTTC. This codes for CASSSGQYQETQYF.

V is TRBV5-1 and J is TRBJ1-3; D unclear. V was trimmed by 4 bases and J by 2 bases, leaving 16 bases between them. This CDR3 has 16 amino acids. From germline, CDR1 is SGHRS and CDR2 YFSETQ. CDR3 coding DNA: TGCGCCAGCAGCGGGGAGATTCCAAGCGCTGGAAACACCATATATTTT. Translation gives CASSGEIPSAGNTIYF.

This chain uses TRBV4-1 with TRBJ2-4, with 9 bases that match TRBD1. Germline CDR1 and CDR2: MGHRA and YSYEKL. The ends lost 3 bases at V and 4 bases at J; junction bases unmatched: 10. The CDR3 consists of 17 residues. This CDR3 reads CASSQRRGQGPKNIQYF. The CDR3 region has the DNA TGCGCCAGCAGCCAGAGACGGGGACAGGGACCAAAAAACATTCAGTACTTC.

J is TRBJ1-4 and V is TRBV30; possible D gene TRBD1, 5 bases. The CDR3 extends over 15 amino acids. Germline assignment: CDR1 GTSNPN and CDR2 SVGIG (reference sequence). Trimming pared 2 bases from V and 5 bases from J, leaving 15 bases between. CDR3 in DNA: TGTGCCTGGAGTTACCGGGGCCCGAAGAATGAAAAACTGTTTTTT. Protein sequence: CAWSYRGPKNEKLFF.

J is TRBJ1-1 and V is TRBV30; D unclear. V was pared by 2 bases and J by 10 bases, with 17 bases between. CDR1 is GTSNPN, CDR2 SVGIG, per germline (reference sequence). CDR3 length equals 13 residues. In nucleotides, the CDR3 is TGTGCCTGGAGTCGGCCCGCCGTGACTTCAGCTTTCTTT. Encoded protein: CAWSRPAVTSAFF.

The V call is TRBV19, the J call TRBJ1-5, with D maybe TRBD1 (5 bases). V was cut by 5 bases and J by 6 bases, with 20 bases left in between. The germline gives CDR1 LNHDA, CDR2 SQIVND (reference sequence). The CDR3 covers 16 residues. CDR3 residues: CASSPHGGDWVQPQHF. CDR3 DNA sequence: TGTGCCAGTAGTCCCCATGGGGGGGATTGGGTTCAGCCCCAGCATTTT.